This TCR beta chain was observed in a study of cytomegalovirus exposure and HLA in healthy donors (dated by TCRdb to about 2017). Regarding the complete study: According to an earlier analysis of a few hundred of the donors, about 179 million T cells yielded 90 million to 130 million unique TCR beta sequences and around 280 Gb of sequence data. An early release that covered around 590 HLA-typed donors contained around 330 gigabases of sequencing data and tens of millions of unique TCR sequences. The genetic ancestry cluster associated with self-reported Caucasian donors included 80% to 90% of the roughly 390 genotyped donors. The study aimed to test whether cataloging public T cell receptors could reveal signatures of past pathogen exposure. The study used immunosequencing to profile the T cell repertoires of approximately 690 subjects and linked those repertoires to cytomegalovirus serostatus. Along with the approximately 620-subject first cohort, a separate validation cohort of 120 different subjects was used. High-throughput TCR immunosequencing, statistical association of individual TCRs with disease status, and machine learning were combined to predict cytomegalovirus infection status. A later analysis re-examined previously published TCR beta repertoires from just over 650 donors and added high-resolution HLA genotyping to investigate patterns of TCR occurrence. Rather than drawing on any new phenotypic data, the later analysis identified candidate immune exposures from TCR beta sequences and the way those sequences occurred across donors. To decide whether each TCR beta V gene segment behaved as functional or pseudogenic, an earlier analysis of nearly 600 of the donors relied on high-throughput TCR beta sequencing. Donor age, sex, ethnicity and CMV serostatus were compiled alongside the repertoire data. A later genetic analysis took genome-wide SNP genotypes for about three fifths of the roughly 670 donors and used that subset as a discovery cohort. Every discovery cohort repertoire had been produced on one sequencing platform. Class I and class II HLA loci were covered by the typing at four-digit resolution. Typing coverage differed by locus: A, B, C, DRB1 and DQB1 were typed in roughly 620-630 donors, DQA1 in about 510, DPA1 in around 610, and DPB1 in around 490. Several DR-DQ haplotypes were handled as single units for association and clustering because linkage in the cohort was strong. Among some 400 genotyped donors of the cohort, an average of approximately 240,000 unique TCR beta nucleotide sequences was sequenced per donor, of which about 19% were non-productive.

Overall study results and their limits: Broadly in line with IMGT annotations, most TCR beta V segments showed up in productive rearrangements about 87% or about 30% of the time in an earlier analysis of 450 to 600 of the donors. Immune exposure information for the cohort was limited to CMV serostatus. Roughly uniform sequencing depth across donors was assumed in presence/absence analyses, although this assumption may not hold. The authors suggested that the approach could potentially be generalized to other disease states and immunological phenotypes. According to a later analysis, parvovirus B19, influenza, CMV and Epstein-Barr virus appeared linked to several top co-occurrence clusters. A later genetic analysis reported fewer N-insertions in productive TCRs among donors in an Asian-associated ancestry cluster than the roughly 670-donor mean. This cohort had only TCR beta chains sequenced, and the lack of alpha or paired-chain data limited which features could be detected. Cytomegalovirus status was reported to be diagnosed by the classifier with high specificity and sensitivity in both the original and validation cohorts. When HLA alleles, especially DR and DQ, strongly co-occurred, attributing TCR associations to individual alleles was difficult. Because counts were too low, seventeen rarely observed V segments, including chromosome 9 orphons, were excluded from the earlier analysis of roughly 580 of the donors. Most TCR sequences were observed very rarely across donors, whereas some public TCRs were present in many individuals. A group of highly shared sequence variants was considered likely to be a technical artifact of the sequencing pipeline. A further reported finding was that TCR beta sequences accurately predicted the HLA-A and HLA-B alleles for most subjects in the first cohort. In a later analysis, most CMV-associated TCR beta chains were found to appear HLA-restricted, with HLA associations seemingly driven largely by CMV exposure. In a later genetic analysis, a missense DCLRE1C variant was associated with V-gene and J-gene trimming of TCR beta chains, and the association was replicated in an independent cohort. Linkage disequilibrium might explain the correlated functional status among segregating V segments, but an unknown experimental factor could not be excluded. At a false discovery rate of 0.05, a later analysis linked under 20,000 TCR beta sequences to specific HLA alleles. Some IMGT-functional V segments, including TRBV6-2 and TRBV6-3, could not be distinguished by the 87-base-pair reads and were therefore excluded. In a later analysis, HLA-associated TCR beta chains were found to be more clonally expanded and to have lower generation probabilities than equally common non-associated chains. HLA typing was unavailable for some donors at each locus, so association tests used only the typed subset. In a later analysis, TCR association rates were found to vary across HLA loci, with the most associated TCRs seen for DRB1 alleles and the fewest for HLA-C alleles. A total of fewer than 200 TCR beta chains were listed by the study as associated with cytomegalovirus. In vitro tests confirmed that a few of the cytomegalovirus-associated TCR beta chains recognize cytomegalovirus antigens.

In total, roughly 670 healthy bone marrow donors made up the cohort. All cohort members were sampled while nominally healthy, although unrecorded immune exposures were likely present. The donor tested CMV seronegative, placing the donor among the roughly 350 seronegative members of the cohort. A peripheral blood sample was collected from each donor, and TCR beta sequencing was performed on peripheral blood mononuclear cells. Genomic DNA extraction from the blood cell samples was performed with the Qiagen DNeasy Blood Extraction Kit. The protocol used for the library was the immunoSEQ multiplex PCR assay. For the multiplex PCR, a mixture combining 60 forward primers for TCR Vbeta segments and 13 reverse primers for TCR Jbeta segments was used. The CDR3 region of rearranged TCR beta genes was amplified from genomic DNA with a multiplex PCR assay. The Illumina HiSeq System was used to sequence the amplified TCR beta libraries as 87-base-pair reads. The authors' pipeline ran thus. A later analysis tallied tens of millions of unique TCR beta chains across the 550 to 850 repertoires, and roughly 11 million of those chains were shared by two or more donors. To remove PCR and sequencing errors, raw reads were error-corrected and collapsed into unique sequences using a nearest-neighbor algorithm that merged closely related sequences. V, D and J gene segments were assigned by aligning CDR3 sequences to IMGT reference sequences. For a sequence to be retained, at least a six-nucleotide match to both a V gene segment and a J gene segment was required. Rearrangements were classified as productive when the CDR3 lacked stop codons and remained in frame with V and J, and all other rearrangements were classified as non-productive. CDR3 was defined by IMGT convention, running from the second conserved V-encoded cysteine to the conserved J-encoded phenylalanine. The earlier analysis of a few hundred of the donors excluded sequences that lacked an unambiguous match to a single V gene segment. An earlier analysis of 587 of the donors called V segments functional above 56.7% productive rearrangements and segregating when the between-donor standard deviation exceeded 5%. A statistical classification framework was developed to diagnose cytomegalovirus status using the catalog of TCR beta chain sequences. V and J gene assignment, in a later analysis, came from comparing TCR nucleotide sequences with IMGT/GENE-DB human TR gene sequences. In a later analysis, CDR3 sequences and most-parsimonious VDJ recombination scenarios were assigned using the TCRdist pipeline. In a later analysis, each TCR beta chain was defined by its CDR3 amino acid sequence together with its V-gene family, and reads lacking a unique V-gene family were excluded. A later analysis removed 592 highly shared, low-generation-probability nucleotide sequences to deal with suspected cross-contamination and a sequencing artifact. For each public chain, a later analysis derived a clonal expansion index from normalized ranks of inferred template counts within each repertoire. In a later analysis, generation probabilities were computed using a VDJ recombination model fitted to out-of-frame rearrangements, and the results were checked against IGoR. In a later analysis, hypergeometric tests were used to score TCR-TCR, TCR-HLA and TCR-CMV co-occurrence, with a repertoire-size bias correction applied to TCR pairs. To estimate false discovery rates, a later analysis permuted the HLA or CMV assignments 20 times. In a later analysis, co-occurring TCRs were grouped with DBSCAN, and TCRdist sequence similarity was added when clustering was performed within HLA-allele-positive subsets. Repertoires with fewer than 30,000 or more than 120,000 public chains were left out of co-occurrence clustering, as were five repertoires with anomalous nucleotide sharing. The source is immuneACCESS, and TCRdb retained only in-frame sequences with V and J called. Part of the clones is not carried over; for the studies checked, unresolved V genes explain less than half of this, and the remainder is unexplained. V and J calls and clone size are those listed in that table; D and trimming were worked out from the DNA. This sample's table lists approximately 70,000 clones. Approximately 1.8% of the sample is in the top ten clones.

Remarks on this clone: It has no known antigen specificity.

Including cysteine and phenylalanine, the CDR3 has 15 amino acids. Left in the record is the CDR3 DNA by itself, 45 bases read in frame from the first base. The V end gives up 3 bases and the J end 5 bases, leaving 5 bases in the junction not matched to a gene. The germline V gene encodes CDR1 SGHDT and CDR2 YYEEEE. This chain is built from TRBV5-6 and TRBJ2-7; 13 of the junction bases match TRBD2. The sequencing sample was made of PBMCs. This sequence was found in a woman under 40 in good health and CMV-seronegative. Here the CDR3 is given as CASSYGLAGVHEQYF. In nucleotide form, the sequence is TGTGCCAGCAGCTACGGACTAGCGGGGGTCCACGAGCAGTACTTC.